This TCR beta chain came from a study of T cells after yellow fever vaccination. Germline CDR1 is LGHNA and CDR2 is YSLEER. V lost 0 bases, J lost 0 bases, and 12 bases lay in between. The CDR3 runs 17 residues. This clonotype was counted many times. Via MiXCR, TCRdb re-called the 5' RACE reads, giving one row per CDR3 protein. The sample lists 360,000 or so distinct CDR3 sequences, 9.5% to 13% occurring once. This receptor was identified in a man in his late teens or twenties who received the YFV17D yellow fever vaccine. The chain combines TRBV4-3 with TRBJ2-4; no firm D call. The sample consisted of PBMCs, taken on the day of the first yellow fever vaccination. CDR3 coding DNA: TGCGCCAGCAGCCAAGAAACTGTACCTAAAGCCAAAAACATTCAGTACTTC. Its protein is CASSQETVPKAKNIQYF.